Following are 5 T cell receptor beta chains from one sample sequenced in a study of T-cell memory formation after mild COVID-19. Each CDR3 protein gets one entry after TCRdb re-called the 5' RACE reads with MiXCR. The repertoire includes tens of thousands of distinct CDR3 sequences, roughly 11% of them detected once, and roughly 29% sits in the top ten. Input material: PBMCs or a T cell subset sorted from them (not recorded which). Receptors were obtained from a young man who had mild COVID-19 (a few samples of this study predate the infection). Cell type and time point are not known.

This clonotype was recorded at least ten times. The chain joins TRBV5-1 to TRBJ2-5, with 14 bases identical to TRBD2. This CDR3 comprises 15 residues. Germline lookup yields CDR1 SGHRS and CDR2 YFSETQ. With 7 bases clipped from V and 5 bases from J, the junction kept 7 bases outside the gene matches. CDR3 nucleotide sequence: TGCGCCAGCTCGACTAGCGGGGGGGCAGAGGAGACCCAGTACTTC. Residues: CASSTSGGAEETQYF.

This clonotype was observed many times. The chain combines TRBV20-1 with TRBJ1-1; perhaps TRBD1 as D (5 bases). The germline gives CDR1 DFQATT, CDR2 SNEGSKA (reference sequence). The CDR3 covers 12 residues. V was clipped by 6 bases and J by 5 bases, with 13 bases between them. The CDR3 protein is CSARGGGTEAFF. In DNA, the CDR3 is TGCAGTGCGCGGGGCGGGGGAACTGAAGCTTTCTTT.

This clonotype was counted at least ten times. The CDR3 DNA is TGTGCCACCAGCAGAGGGGGACGGCCCCAGCATTTT. This encodes CATSRGGRPQHF. The chain is built from TRBV15 and TRBJ1-5; tentative D call: TRBD1 (5 bases). The germline CDR1 and CDR2 sequences are LNHNV and YYDKDF (reference sequence). The CDR3 consists of 12 residues. V was clipped by 1 base and J by 9 bases, with 7 bases between them.

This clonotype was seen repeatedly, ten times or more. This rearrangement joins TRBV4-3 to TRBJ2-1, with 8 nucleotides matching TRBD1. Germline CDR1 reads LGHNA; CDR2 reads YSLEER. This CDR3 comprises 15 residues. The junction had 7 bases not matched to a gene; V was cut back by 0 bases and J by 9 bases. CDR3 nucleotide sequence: TGCGCCAGCAGCCAAGACAGGGGGCTCTACGTTGAGCAGTTCTTC. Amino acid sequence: CASSQDRGLYVEQFF.

CDR3 protein: CASSQELPGQGRETQYF. The CDR3 coding sequence is TGCGCCAGCAGCCAAGAGTTACCGGGACAGGGTCGAGAGACCCAGTACTTC. This sequence joins TRBV4-3 and TRBJ2-5, with 9 bases aligning to TRBD1. This CDR3 spans 17 amino acids. Germline CDR1 is LGHNA and CDR2 is YSLEER. With V trimmed by 0 bases and J by 4 bases, 9 bases remained unmatched.